These 17 T cell receptor beta chains share one sample of origin, sequenced in a study of CXCR3-negative and CXCR3-positive naive CD8 T cells. Libraries were UMI-labeled 5' RACE TRB cDNA. TCRdb reprocessed the 5' RACE reads, keeping one entry per CDR3 protein, no DNA. This listing includes about 48,000 distinct CDR3 sequences. The sample consisted of memory CD8+ T cells from blood. These TCRs come from a human donor in good health. Some clones in this sample may be carry-over from other donors' samples.

The rearrangement links TRBV4-3 to TRBJ2-7. This CDR3 is 14 amino acids long. The germline V gene has CDR1 LGHNA and CDR2 YSLEER. This CDR3 reads CASSQEVASYEQYF.

V and J are TRBV29-1 and TRBJ2-3. CDR1 and CDR2 (germline): SQVTM, ANQGSEA. The CDR3 sequence is 12 residues long. CDR3: CSVDWSTDTQYF.

V gene TRBV2 combines with J gene TRBJ2-7. The CDR3 totals 13 residues. Germline CDR1 is SNHLY and CDR2 is FYNNEI. The CDR3 reads CASSGHFSYEQYF.

The rearrangement links TRBV19 to TRBJ2-7; without DNA, the TCRdb call of TRBD1 cannot be checked. CDR3 length: 14 amino acids. CDR1 is LNHDA, CDR2 SQIVND, per germline (reference sequence). The chain's CDR3 is CASSTPGQGYEQYF.

The chain combines TRBV29-1 with TRBJ2-7. CDR1 is SQVTM, CDR2 ANQGSEA, per germline. This CDR3 region has 13 residues. The CDR3 loop is CSATGRYSYEQYF.

The genes are TRBV11-2 and TRBJ2-1; with no DNA, the TCRdb D assignment of TRBD1 cannot be verified. From germline, CDR1 is SGHAT and CDR2 FQNNGV. The CDR3 runs 14 residues. CDR3 loop: CASSSLAGRGELFF.

The J gene is TRBJ1-1, the V gene TRBV11-2; TCRdb names TRBD1, which stays unverified in the absence of DNA. Germline V lookup: CDR1 SGHAT, CDR2 FQNNGV. The length of the CDR3 is 17 residues. This CDR3 is CASRIGWGQGETTEAFF. Drawing the rest from reference TRBV11-2 and TRBJ1-1, the complete variable domain is EAGVAQSPRYKIIEKRQSVAFWCNPISGHATLYWYQQILGQGPKLLIQFQNNGVVDDSQLPKDRFSAERLKGVDSTLKIQPAKLEDSAVYLCASRIGWGQGETTEAFFGQGTRLTVV.

The CDR3 here is CASSLGGRDEQYF. The V gene is TRBV7-2, the J gene TRBJ2-7; with no DNA, the TCRdb D assignment of TRBD2 cannot be verified. CDR1 and CDR2 (germline): SGHTA, FQGNSA. CDR3 length: 13 residues.

V gene TRBV7-3 combines with J gene TRBJ2-1; TCRdb gives TRBD1 as the D gene, but with no DNA this cannot be confirmed. Germline values: CDR1 SGHTA, CDR2 FQGTGA. CDR3 length: 13 amino acids. The CDR3 reads CASSWQGADEQFF.

The V gene is TRBV20-1, the J gene TRBJ1-1; the TCRdb D gene call, TRBD1, has no DNA to confirm it. This CDR3 is built from 14 residues. Germline CDR1 reads DFQATT; CDR2 reads SNEGSKA (reference sequence). CDR3 in amino acids: CSASPPDSNTEAFF.

The chain recombines TRBV6-4 with TRBJ2-3; the D call from TCRdb, TRBD2, cannot be confirmed without DNA. The germline gives CDR1 MRHNA, CDR2 SNTAGT. The CDR3 consists of 16 residues. CDR3 protein: CASSPRAGGGTDTQYF.

V gene TRBV7-9 combines with J gene TRBJ2-7; no DNA is available, so the TRBD2 call from TCRdb remains unchecked. The CDR3 totals 15 residues. The V gene's germline CDR1 is SEHNR and CDR2 FQNEAQ (reference sequence). This CDR3 reads CASSPGTSEAPEQYF.

This chain joins TRBV12-3 or TRBV12-4 and TRBJ1-1; without DNA, the TCRdb call of TRBD1 cannot be checked. This CDR3 has 13 residues. CDR3 protein: CASSSDRGLGAFF.

The chain links TRBV28 to TRBJ2-2; TCRdb names TRBD1, which stays unverified in the absence of DNA. CDR1 and CDR2 from the germline V gene are MDHEN and SYDVKM. This CDR3 has 12 amino acids. The CDR3 loop is CASSLGGRELFF.

The V and J genes are TRBV28 and TRBJ2-2. Looked up from germline, CDR1 is MDHEN and CDR2 is SYDVKM. There are 15 residues in the CDR3. The CDR3 loop reads CASSFWGSLAGELFF.

The gene calls are TRBV29-1 and TRBJ1-4; the D call of TRBD1 rests on TCRdb alone, since no DNA is present to check it. CDR3 length: 15 amino acids. CDR1 and CDR2 from the germline V gene are SQVTM and ANQGSEA. The CDR3 spells CSVEAWDRYNEKLFF.

This sequence joins TRBV20-1 and TRBJ1-6; TCRdb picks TRBD1, but there is no DNA to check that call. CDR1 and CDR2 (germline): DFQATT, SNEGSKA (reference sequence). This CDR3 spans 14 amino acids. CDR3 amino acids: CSASTGTGSSPLHF.